Following are 32 T cell receptor beta chains from one sample sequenced in a study of T cells in Graves' hyperthyroidism and ophthalmopathy. RNA transcripts were the template for amplifying TCR beta CDR3 regions. The study used the HTBI primer set for a first-round RT-PCR of the TCR CDR3. Each CDR3 protein is one row after TCRdb ran MiXCR on the multiplex PCR reads. The table shows hundreds of thousands of distinct CDR3 sequences, with 13% occurring only once. The sequenced sample consisted of blood. The receptors were sampled from a woman younger than 30 with Graves' hyperthyroidism.

This clonotype was observed a handful of times. The CDR3 loop reads CSAGVALSVMNTEAFF. The CDR3 bases are TGCAGTGCTGGAGTCGCTCTAAGTGTTATGAACACTGAAGCTTTCTTT. V gene TRBV20-1 combines with J gene TRBJ1-1; D call uncertain. V was clipped by 5 bases and J by 0 bases, with 19 bases between them. Germline CDR1 and CDR2: DFQATT and SNEGSKA (reference sequence). The CDR3 totals 16 residues.

The rearrangement links TRBV20-1 to TRBJ2-7; possibly TRBD1 for D (6 bases). Germline V gene data show CDR1 as DFQATT and CDR2 as SNEGSKA (reference sequence). Deletions cut 3 bases from V and 2 bases from J, with 14 bases between. The length of the CDR3 is 14 residues. This CDR3 reads CSASKRTGPYEQYF. CDR3 sequence (DNA): TGCAGTGCTAGTAAGAGAACAGGGCCCTACGAGCAGTACTTC.

This clonotype was picked up many times. The V and J genes are TRBV9 and TRBJ1-1, with 9 bases fitting TRBD1. The length of the CDR3 is 15 residues. The V gene end was trimmed by 3 bases and the J gene end by 0 bases; junction bases not matched to a gene: 3. Germline CDR1 reads SGDLS; CDR2 reads YYNGEE. For the CDR3, the DNA is TGTGCCAGCAGCGCGACAGGGGGGGTGAACACTGAAGCTTTCTTT. Protein sequence: CASSATGGVNTEAFF.

In this sample, this clonotype turned up many times. V gene TRBV7-8 combines with J gene TRBJ2-1, with D maybe TRBD2 (6 bases). Germline CDR1 is SGHVS and CDR2 is FQNEAQ. V was shortened by 0 bases and J by 10 bases, with 10 bases between the two germline ends. CDR3 length equals 13 residues. In nucleotides, the CDR3 is TGTGCCAGCAGCTTAGCTACTAGCTCCGAGCAGTTCTTC. It encodes CASSLATSSEQFF.

This clonotype was counted many times. The chain links TRBV3-1 to TRBJ2-2; D gene ambiguous. V gave up 3 bases and J gave up 0 bases, with 5 bases separating them. Germline CDR1 is LGHDT and CDR2 is YNNKEL (reference sequence). The CDR3 consists of 14 residues. CDR3 in amino acids: CASSHGANTGELFF. For the CDR3, the DNA is TGTGCCAGCAGCCACGGTGCGAACACCGGGGAGCTGTTTTTT.

This clonotype was found a few times. The rearrangement links TRBV28 to TRBJ1-5, with TRBD1 matching 8 bases. With 4 bases clipped from V and 7 bases from J, the junction kept 3 bases outside the gene matches. The CDR3 is 13 amino acids. CDR1 and CDR2 from the germline V gene are MDHEN and SYDVKM. The CDR3, as DNA: TGTGCCAGCAGTTCAGGGGGCTTGCAGCCCCAGCATTTT. It encodes CASSSGGLQPQHF.

This clonotype was recorded at least ten times. This rearrangement joins TRBV20-1 to TRBJ2-1; TRBD2 matches 10 bases. This CDR3 spans 15 amino acids. J gave up 2 bases and V 6 bases, and 7 bases lay outside the gene matches. The V gene's germline CDR1 is DFQATT and CDR2 SNEGSKA (reference sequence). CDR3 DNA sequence: TGCAGTGCAGAGCGGGAGGGATTAGCCTACAATGAGCAGTTCTTC. Encoded protein: CSAEREGLAYNEQFF.

This clonotype showed up many times. The CDR3 sequence: CASSPLGGALYNEQFF. The CDR3 DNA sequence: TGTGCCAGCAGCCCGCTTGGGGGGGCGTTGTACAATGAGCAGTTCTTC. J is TRBJ2-1 and V is TRBV7-3, with D possibly being TRBD2 (7 bases). Germline V gene data show CDR1 as SGHTA and CDR2 as FQGTGA. V shed 5 bases and J shed 4 bases, with 18 bases lying between them. The CDR3 sequence is 16 residues long.

This clonotype was seen at least ten times. J is TRBJ2-3 and V is TRBV7-3; D unresolved. From germline, CDR1 is SGHTA and CDR2 FQGTGA. CDR3 length: 12 residues. V was pared by 2 bases and J by 6 bases, with 6 bases between. The CDR3 spells CASSLFGDTQYF. The CDR3 coding sequence is TGTGCCAGCAGCTTATTCGGGGATACGCAGTATTTT.

The chain employs TRBV12-3 or TRBV12-4 and TRBJ2-7, with 7 positions matching TRBD2. This CDR3 comprises 15 residues. J gave up 0 bases and V 6 bases, and 8 bases lay outside the gene matches. The CDR3 reads CASRLSGMNSYEQYF. For the CDR3, the DNA is TGTGCCAGCAGGCTAAGCGGGATGAACTCCTACGAGCAGTACTTC.

In this sample, this clonotype turned up many times. The rearrangement joins TRBV2 to TRBJ1-2; D unclear. The V gene lost 6 bases and the J gene lost 4 bases, with 12 bases spanning the gap. Per the germline V gene, CDR1 is SNHLY and CDR2 is FYNNEI. There are 13 residues in the CDR3. The CDR3 reads CASREGGPYGYTF. DNA of the CDR3: TGTGCCAGCAGAGAGGGAGGGCCCTATGGCTACACCTTC. The whole variable domain, remainder taken from reference TRBV2 and TRBJ1-2, is EPEVTQTPSHQVTQMGQEVILRCVPISNHLYFYWYRQILGQKVEFLVSFYNNEISEKSEIFDDQFSVERPDGSNFTLKIRSTKLEDSAMYFCASREGGPYGYTFGSGTRLTVV.

This clonotype was observed a few times. The chain joins TRBV4-1 to TRBJ1-6, with TRBD1 identical over 8 bases. This CDR3 region has 16 residues. The germline CDR1 and CDR2 sequences are MGHRA and YSYEKL. The J segment lost 6 bases and the V segment lost 5 bases, leaving 9 bases of the junction unmatched. The CDR3: CASSAHGTGLNSPLHF. CDR3 coding DNA: TGCGCCAGCAGCGCTCATGGGACAGGCCTTAATTCACCCCTCCACTTT.

There are many counts of this clonotype. J is TRBJ1-1 and V is TRBV24-1, with D possibly TRBD1 on 5 matching bases. The CDR3 has 13 amino acids. Deletions cut 7 bases from V and 2 bases from J, with 10 bases between. The germline CDR1 and CDR2 sequences are KGHDR and SFDVKD. CDR3 region: CATSLTDNTEAFF. Written as DNA, the CDR3 is TGTGCCACCAGCCTGACAGATAACACTGAAGCTTTCTTT.

This clonotype was recorded at least ten times. The J gene is TRBJ2-1, the V gene TRBV29-1, with TRBD1 matching 10 bases. CDR1 is SQVTM, CDR2 ANQGSEA, per germline. The CDR3 is made up of 13 amino acids. Trimming at V came to 3 bases and at J to 7 bases, leaving 3 bases not matched to a gene. The CDR3 reads CSVEGQGWNEQFF. In DNA form, the CDR3 reads TGCAGCGTTGAGGGACAGGGGTGGAATGAGCAGTTCTTC.

The table lists this clonotype with many counts. The J gene is TRBJ2-7, the V gene TRBV3-1; TRBD1 matches 11 bases. The trim removed 3 bases at V and 6 bases at J, leaving 7 bases unmatched. CDR1 and CDR2 (germline): LGHDT, YNNKEL (reference sequence). The CDR3 sequence is 15 residues long. CDR3 in DNA: TGTGCCAGCAGCCAGATGGGGACAGGGGGAAGCGAGCAGTACTTC. This encodes CASSQMGTGGSEQYF.

This clonotype has just a few counts. The V gene is TRBV4-3, the J gene TRBJ1-2; D is unclear. The V gene lost 0 bases and the J gene lost 3 bases, with 14 bases spanning the gap. The length of the CDR3 is 16 residues. The germline V gene has CDR1 LGHNA and CDR2 YSLEER. The CDR3 nucleotides are TGCGCCAGCAGCCAAGACCAGCAGCGAGTGGACTATGGCTACACCTTC. This codes for CASSQDQQRVDYGYTF.

This clonotype was detected ten times or more. V and J are TRBV2 and TRBJ2-6; D unclear. V dropped 5 bases and J dropped 0 bases, with 11 bases sitting between them. From germline, CDR1 is SNHLY and CDR2 FYNNEI. The CDR3 runs 16 residues. The CDR3 region is CASSPQLISGANVLTF. The CDR3 nucleotides read TGTGCCAGCAGTCCGCAACTGATCTCTGGGGCCAACGTCCTGACTTTC.

Ten or more counts support this clonotype. This sequence joins TRBV2 and TRBJ1-1, with TRBD1 as a possible D gene (6 bases). The CDR3 is 15 residues long. Trimming stripped 7 bases from V and 8 bases from J, with 23 bases between. CDR1 SNHLY and CDR2 FYNNEI come from the germline V gene. The DNA for the CDR3 is TGTGCCAGCAACGGTCGGGGGGCTCGCGAGGGGGAAGCTTTCTTT. This translates into CASNGRGAREGEAFF.

This clonotype was observed at least ten times. The rearrangement uses TRBV20-1 and TRBJ2-3, with D perhaps TRBD2 (5 bases). There are 13 residues in the CDR3. Per germline, CDR1 DFQATT and CDR2 SNEGSKA (reference sequence). V lost 5 bases to trimming and J lost 2 bases, with 11 bases between them. CDR3 loop: CSARADTTDTQYF. The CDR3 DNA sequence: TGCAGTGCTCGAGCGGATACCACAGATACGCAGTATTTT.

This clonotype has at least ten counts. V and J are TRBV10-3 and TRBJ2-3, with 8 bases that match TRBD1. The V and J ends lost 5 bases and 6 bases, in that order; junction bases with no gene match: 7. This CDR3 spans 14 amino acids. Germline assignment: CDR1 ENHRY and CDR2 SYGVKD. Here the CDR3 DNA reads TGTGCCATCAGTCTCGACAGGGGAACTGATACGCAGTATTTT. Translation: CAISLDRGTDTQYF.

The chain has TRBV27 and TRBJ2-7; 8 bases fit TRBD1. V shed 5 bases, J shed 0 bases, and the junction held 9 bases outside the gene matches. The CDR3 sequence is 16 residues long. Germline V gene lookup returns CDR1 MNHEY and CDR2 SMNVEV (reference sequence). In DNA form, the CDR3 reads TGTGCCAGCAGTCTCAGAACGGGACAGGACTCCTACGAGCAGTACTTC. As protein: CASSLRTGQDSYEQYF.

Many counts were recorded for this clonotype. The chain has TRBV2 and TRBJ1-2; D is ambiguous. The CDR3 covers 14 residues. Trimming pared 4 bases from V and 3 bases from J, leaving 12 bases between. Germline V gene lookup returns CDR1 SNHLY and CDR2 FYNNEI. The CDR3 region has the DNA TGTGCCAGCAGTGGGAAACGGACGGACTATGGCTACACCTTC. Protein sequence: CASSGKRTDYGYTF.

The J gene is TRBJ1-6, the V gene TRBV18; TRBD1 agrees at 11 bases. The CDR3 covers 17 residues. Germline V CDR1 and CDR2: KGHSH, LQKENI. V lost 2 bases to trimming and J lost 6 bases; unmatched junction nucleotides: 6. CDR3 region: CASSPVRTGGGNSPLHF. DNA for the CDR3: TGTGCCAGCTCACCAGTGAGGACAGGGGGCGGTAATTCACCCCTCCACTTT.

CDR3 sequence (DNA): TGTGCCAGCAGTGGAGCGGATGAGCAGTTCTTC. Protein sequence: CASSGADEQFF. The chain combines TRBV28 with TRBJ2-1; D possibly corresponds to TRBD2 (5 bases). With 5 bases removed from V and 8 bases from J, the gap between germline ends came to 7 bases. This CDR3 comprises 11 residues. Germline loops: CDR1 MDHEN, CDR2 SYDVKM.

This clonotype was seen a handful of times. This CDR3 is CAISVFDRARNSPLHF. In DNA, the CDR3 is TGTGCCATCAGTGTGTTTGACAGGGCGAGAAATTCACCCCTCCACTTT. The V call is TRBV10-3, the J call TRBJ1-6; TRBD1 matches 7 bases. Unmatched junction bases numbered 10, after V lost 4 bases and J lost 7 bases. This CDR3 comprises 16 residues. In germline, CDR1 is ENHRY, CDR2 SYGVKD.

This clonotype has more than one count but fewer than ten. A single base separates this from a much larger clone, so it may be a read error. The rearrangement joins TRBV28 to TRBJ1-1; D is unclear. CDR3 length equals 17 residues. Per the germline V gene, CDR1 is MDHEN and CDR2 is SYDVKM. CDR3 region: CARSSMRGWGWDTEAFF. The DNA for the CDR3 is TGTGCCCGCAGTTCCATGAGAGGATGGGGATGGGACACTGAAGCTTTCTTT.

In the case of this clonotype: A much larger clone differs from this one at a single base, so this may be a read error. This chain uses TRBV6-1 with TRBJ2-5; maybe TRBD2 (7 bases). The J call may not be correct, given that the DNA end is closer to TRBJ2-1. CDR1 and CDR2 from the germline V gene are MNHNS and SASEGT. This CDR3 is 16 amino acids long. CDR3 region: CASTNFGGRVGETQFF. DNA of the CDR3: TGTGCCAGCACAAATTTCGGGGGGCGCGTTGGAGAGACCCAGTTCTTC.

This chain joins TRBV18 and TRBJ1-2; D gene ambiguous. Trimming removed 3 bases at V and 8 bases at J, with 13 bases between. This CDR3 has 13 amino acids. The germline V gene has CDR1 KGHSH and CDR2 LQKENI. The CDR3 nucleotides are TGTGCCAGCTCACCGACGGATCTATACGGCTACACCTTC. It yields the protein CASSPTDLYGYTF.

The sample holds a few counts of this clonotype. V gene TRBV7-6 combines with J gene TRBJ2-7; maybe TRBD2 (6 bases). The CDR3 extends over 15 amino acids. V dropped 1 base and J dropped 2 bases, with 12 bases sitting between them. Per germline, CDR1 SGHVS and CDR2 FNYEAQ. CDR3 DNA sequence: TGTGCCAGCAGCTTAGGGGCGGGAACTACCTACGAGCAGTACTTC. This gives the protein CASSLGAGTTYEQYF.

At least ten counts were recorded for this clonotype. V is TRBV7-2 and J is TRBJ2-7, with a tentative D call TRBD2 (7 bases). Germline V gene sequence: CDR1 SGHTA, CDR2 FQGNSA. The CDR3 contains 14 residues. V was cut by 5 bases and J by 7 bases, with 18 bases left in between. This CDR3 reads CASSPRGGAGEQYF. CDR3 in DNA: TGTGCCAGCAGCCCGAGGGGGGGCGCGGGTGAGCAGTACTTC.

This clonotype was recorded at least ten times. This chain uses TRBV7-9 with TRBJ2-3, with 7 bases identical to TRBD1. Unmatched junction bases numbered 7, after V lost 5 bases and J lost 2 bases. The CDR3 has 15 residues. Germline V CDR1 and CDR2: SEHNR, FQNEAQ (reference sequence). The chain's CDR3 is CASSITGANTDTQYF. The CDR3 DNA reads TGTGCCAGCAGCATAACAGGGGCGAACACAGATACGCAGTATTTT. Based on the CDR3 plus reference TRBV7-9 and TRBJ2-3, the full variable domain is DTGVSQNPRHKITKRGQNVTFRCDPISEHNRLYWYRQTLGQGPEFLTYFQNEAQLEKSRLLSDRFSAERPKGSFSTLEIQRTEQGDSAMYLCASSITGANTDTQYFGPGTRLTVL.

The table lists this clonotype with a count of one. The J gene is TRBJ2-5, the V gene TRBV4-1; 12 bases line up with TRBD2. The V gene's germline CDR1 is MGHRA and CDR2 YSYEKL. The CDR3 is made up of 15 amino acids. V was clipped by 5 bases and J by 3 bases; unmatched bases: 4. CDR3 loop: CASSTRTSGKETQYF. The CDR3 nucleotides read TGCGCCAGCAGCACCCGGACTAGCGGGAAAGAGACCCAGTACTTC.